This T cell receptor (beta chain) appears in the sequencing data of a study of blood T cell repertoires in COVID-19. Study as a whole: T cells, B-cell-depleted T cells, or PBMCs provided the cDNA or gDNA that served as material.

Clones were sequenced by immunoSEQ multiplex PCR, and TCRdb holds only the in-frame ones, with some missing. In the table there are 150,000 to 200,000 clones, over 80% of which are singletons. Germline lookup yields CDR1 KGHSY and CDR2 FQNENV. V lost 4 bases and J 2 bases, leaving 21 bases between the germline ends. The CDR3 covers 18 residues. This chain connects TRBV16 to TRBJ2-1, with a weak D call TRBD2 (6 bases). Material for sequencing was peripheral blood. The TCR sequence derives from a woman in her 50s with acute or convalescent COVID-19. CDR3 residues: CASSLSWDTSSAYNEQFF. The CDR3 coding sequence is TGTGCCAGCAGCCTTAGCTGGGATACTAGCAGCGCCTACAATGAGCAGTTCTTC.